A single sample gave rise to the 8 T cell receptor beta chains below, sequenced in a study of blood T cells in healthy people across ages. A second PCR of 7 to 11 cycles used a sample-barcoded 5' primer and a J-beta primer mix. TCRdb ran MiXCR on the 5' RACE reads and lists one entry per CDR3 protein. The sample includes around 790,000 distinct CDR3 sequences, around 42% of them seen just once. Sequencing input: blood. These receptors all come from a man aged 60 to 69 in good health.

This clonotype was seen at least ten times. The chain employs TRBV5-5 and TRBJ2-6; no reliable D call. V gave up 2 bases and J gave up 0 bases, with 18 bases separating them. In germline, CDR1 is SGHKS, CDR2 YYEKEE (reference sequence). CDR3 length: 19 amino acids. The CDR3 DNA follows: TGTGCCAGCAGCTTACCACCCCTGACCGAGTTCTCTGGGGCCAACGTCCTGACTTTC. Translation: CASSLPPLTEFSGANVLTF.

The chain uses TRBV14 and TRBJ2-7, with unresolved D. Germline V gene lookup returns CDR1 SGHDN and CDR2 FVKESK. Trimming cost V 0 bases and J 0 bases, with 12 bases left between them. CDR3 length: 16 residues. CDR3 protein: CASSQEVTEASYEQYF. CDR3 DNA: TGTGCCAGCAGCCAAGAAGTTACAGAAGCCTCCTACGAGCAGTACTTC.

This chain joins TRBV7-9 and TRBJ2-7; no definite D call. The germline V gene encodes CDR1 SEHNR and CDR2 FQNEAQ (reference sequence). The V and J ends lost 5 bases and 1 base respectively, with 15 bases between them. CDR3 length: 15 amino acids. The CDR3 nucleotides are TGTGCCAGCAGCCCCTCTCCCGAGACTTCCTACGAGCAGTACTTC. Translated: CASSPSPETSYEQYF. The full variable domain, rest sourced from reference TRBV7-9 and TRBJ2-7, is DTGVSQNPRHKITKRGQNVTFRCDPISEHNRLYWYRQTLGQGPEFLTYFQNEAQLEKSRLLSDRFSAERPKGSFSTLEIQRTEQGDSAMYLCASSPSPETSYEQYFGPGTRLTVT.

V is TRBV10-3 and J is TRBJ1-1; the D is unclear. The CDR3 runs 12 residues. Germline CDR1 ENHRY, CDR2 SYGVKD. V was clipped by 4 bases and J by 1 base, with 4 bases between them. The CDR3 DNA reads as TGTGCCATCAGTGGTGGGAACACTGAAGCTTTCTTT. It yields the protein CAISGGNTEAFF.

The V and J genes are TRBV3-1 and TRBJ1-1, with 7 nucleotides matching TRBD1. The V segment lost 1 base and the J segment 6 bases; nucleotides outside the gene matches: 5. The length of the CDR3 is 14 residues. Germline-derived CDR1 and CDR2 are LGHDT and YNNKEL (reference sequence). In DNA form, the CDR3 reads TGTGCCAGCAGCCAAGCAAAGGGGGCCTCTGAAGCTTTCTTT. It codes for CASSQAKGASEAFF.

The chain couples TRBV6-2 or TRBV6-3 to TRBJ2-5; 8 nucleotides line up with TRBD2. Looked up from germline, CDR1 is MNHEY and CDR2 is SVGEGT. The CDR3 length is 16 residues. V was clipped by 4 bases and J by 2 bases; unmatched bases: 9. The CDR3 spells CASSSLSRGDQETQYF. The CDR3 region has the DNA TGTGCCAGCAGTTCCTTATCGCGGGGGGATCAAGAGACCCAGTACTTC.

This chain links TRBV6-2 or TRBV6-3 with TRBJ2-5; tentatively, D is TRBD1 (6 bases). Trimming removed 6 bases from V and 2 bases from J, with 28 bases in between. The CDR3 loop spans 19 amino acids. Per germline, CDR1 MNHEY and CDR2 SVGEGT. Here the CDR3 DNA reads TGTGCCAGCAGCCGACGCCTGAGCCTTAATACAGGGCAGCAAGAGACCCAGTACTTC. Its translation is CASSRRLSLNTGQQETQYF.

The chain couples TRBV7-9 to TRBJ2-3; 8 bases line up with TRBD2. V dropped 8 bases and J dropped 3; count of bases not matched to a gene: 13. The CDR3 has 16 residues. The V gene's germline CDR1 is SEHNR and CDR2 FQNEAQ (reference sequence). CDR3 sequence (DNA): TGTGCCAGCGCCCAATCCGGGGGGGGCCCTACAGATACGCAGTATTTT. Its translation: CASAQSGGGPTDTQYF.